This entry lists 17 T cell receptor beta chains sequenced from one sample in a study of T cell clonality in common variable immunodeficiency. Whole-study findings and limits: Common variable immunodeficiency TCR beta sequences reportedly had fewer deletions and N-nucleotide insertions.

Only in-frame clones appear in the TCRdb table, and some are missing; sequencing was by immunoSEQ multiplex PCR. The specimen has several thousand clones, none found just once. No cognate antigen is known for these TCRs. The source material was peripheral blood mononuclear cells. These receptor sequences come from a human donor with common variable immunodeficiency.

This clone was detected many times. The read is 3 residues too short to cover the CDR3 end, so that end is filled in from the germline J gene. V and J are TRBV2 and TRBJ2-5; TRBD1 aligns across 7 bases. From germline, CDR1 is SNHLY and CDR2 FYNNEI. V was clipped by 7 bases and J by 5 bases; unmatched bases: 7. This CDR3 contains 13 residues. Here the CDR3 reads CASNQGEVETQYF. The covered CDR3 bases are TGTGCCAGCAACCAGGGGGAAGTGGAGACC.

The table lists this clone with many counts. Sequencing ends 3 residues short of the CDR3 end; the germline J gene provides the rest. J is TRBJ2-7 and V is TRBV6-2 or TRBV6-3; 9 bases map to TRBD2. This CDR3 spans 14 amino acids. The ends lost 4 bases at V and 3 bases at J; junction bases unmatched: 4. From germline, CDR1 is MNHEY and CDR2 SVGEGT. CDR3 bases read: TGTGCCAGCAGTTCTAGCGGGGTATTCTACGAG. This encodes CASSSSGVFYE. The CDR3, in full, reads CASSSSGVFYEQYF.

This clone was counted ten times or more. Sequencing ends 3 residues short of the CDR3 end; the germline J gene provides the rest. V gene TRBV20-1 combines with J gene TRBJ1-5, with 7 positions matching TRBD1. Germline CDR1 is DFQATT and CDR2 is SNEGSKA (reference sequence). This CDR3 is 15 amino acids long. The V gene end was trimmed by 3 bases and the J gene end by 7 bases; junction bases not matched to a gene: 12. CDR3 protein: CSASSTGLSAQPQHF. The covered CDR3 bases are TGCAGTGCTAGCTCGACAGGGCTGTCGGCACAGCCC.

This clone was observed at least ten times. The CDR3 goes on 3 residues after the read ends, and that part is filled in from the germline J gene. The chain has TRBV6-1 and TRBJ2-4, with D hard to call. The V gene lost 4 bases and the J gene lost 0 bases, with 7 bases spanning the gap. This CDR3 has 14 amino acids. Per germline, CDR1 MNHNS and CDR2 SASEGT. The CDR3 DNA, read in part, is TGTGCCAGCAGTGTAAAGGTAGCCAAAAACATT. Protein sequence: CASSVKVAKNI. From start to end, the CDR3 is CASSVKVAKNIQYF.

This clone was seen many times. The read ends 3 residues shy of where the CDR3 ends; the end is completed using the germline J gene. The genes are TRBV19 and TRBJ1-6, with 8 bases matching TRBD1. V was clipped by 5 bases and J by 4 bases; unmatched bases: 10. The CDR3 is 17 residues long. Germline CDR1 is LNHDA and CDR2 is SQIVND (reference sequence). This chain's CDR3 is CASSRGQGGLYNSPLHF. Incomplete CDR3 DNA: TGTGCCAGTAGTCGAGGACAGGGTGGACTTTATAATTCACCC.

This clone occurred many times. The CDR3 end falls 3 residues outside the read, so it is completed with the germline J gene. The chain is built from TRBV5-1 and TRBJ2-4, with D possibly matching TRBD1 (6 bases). V lost 4 bases and J 1 base, leaving 18 bases between the germline ends. Looked up from germline, CDR1 is SGHRS and CDR2 is YFSETQ. The CDR3 has 17 amino acids. CDR3 protein: CASSGPAQGFAKNIQYF. Partial CDR3 DNA: TGCGCCAGCAGCGGGCCGGCTCAGGGGTTCGCCAAAAACATT.

This clone was detected many times. The read comes to an end 3 residues before the CDR3 does, leaving the germline J gene to fill in the end. The V call is TRBV6-4, the J call TRBJ1-1, with D unclear. Germline V gene lookup returns CDR1 MRHNA and CDR2 SNTAGT. Trimming removed 6 bases at V and 0 bases at J, with 8 bases between. There are 13 residues in the CDR3. The CDR3 here is CASSVRVNTEAFF. The covered CDR3 bases are TGTGCCAGCAGCGTTCGGGTGAACACTGAA.

The CDR3 sequence: CASSATLRGSNKTQYF. CDR3 DNA (partial): TGTGCCAGTTCTGCCACCCTCAGGGGTAGCAATAAGACC. The chain has TRBV19 and TRBJ2-5; D is perhaps TRBD1 (6 bases). From the germline J gene comes the end of the CDR3, since the read stops 3 residues before it. Germline V gives CDR1 LNHDA, CDR2 SQIVND (reference sequence). The V and J ends lost 8 bases and 6 bases respectively, with 25 bases between them. The CDR3 covers 16 residues.

This clone was counted at least ten times. The sequenced fragment ends 3 residues before the CDR3 boundary, so the rest is inferred from the germline J gene. J is TRBJ1-2 and V is TRBV28; no definite D call. Germline V lookup: CDR1 MDHEN, CDR2 SYDVKM. The CDR3 loop spans 14 amino acids. V was pared by 7 bases and J by 2 bases, with 14 bases between. The CDR3 sequence: CASTPYRNNYGYTF. Partial CDR3 DNA: TGTGCCAGCACCCCTTATAGAAACAACTATGGC.

This clone came up many times. The sequenced fragment ends 3 residues before the CDR3 boundary, so the rest is inferred from the germline J gene. The chain combines TRBV5-1 with TRBJ1-2, with 8 bases fitting TRBD1. Unmatched junction bases numbered 6, after V lost 0 bases and J lost 2 bases. The CDR3 loop spans 16 amino acids. From germline, CDR1 is SGHRS and CDR2 YFSETQ. The CDR3 bases that were read are TGCGCCAGCAGCTTGGGGTGGCAGGGGGCAAACTATGGC. It yields the protein CASSLGWQGANYG. The CDR3, in full, reads CASSLGWQGANYGYTF.

This clone was seen at least ten times. Read sequence stops 3 residues before the CDR3 end, and the germline J gene provides the missing end. The chain links TRBV6-4 to TRBJ1-6, with 8 bases aligning to TRBD1. This CDR3 is 15 amino acids long. With V trimmed by 6 bases and J by 8 bases, 9 bases remained unmatched. CDR1 and CDR2 from the germline V gene are MRHNA and SNTAGT. CDR3: CASRKTGVTHSPLHF. CDR3 DNA, as far as it was read: TGTGCCAGCAGGAAGACAGGGGTTACTCATTCACCC.

By share of the sample, this clone is medium-sized. The CDR3 end falls 3 residues outside the read, so it is completed with the germline J gene. The V call is TRBV18, the J call TRBJ1-2, with a possible D match to TRBD1 (5 bases). CDR1 KGHSH and CDR2 LQKENI come from the germline V gene. Deletions cut 0 bases from V and 3 bases from J, with 5 bases between. This CDR3 contains 13 residues. CDR3 DNA, as far as it was read: TGTGCCAGCTCACCACCAGGGGACTATGGC. As protein: CASSPPGDYG. The CDR3 reads in full as CASSPPGDYGYTF. Full variable domain (rest looked up from reference TRBV18 and TRBJ1-2): NAGVMQNPRHLVRRRGQEARLRCSPMKGHSHVYWYRQLPEEGLKFMVYLQKENIIDESGMPKERFSAEFPKEGPSILRIQQVVRGDSAAYFCASSPPGDYGYTFGSGTRLTVV.

There are many counts of this clone. Coverage ceases 3 residues before the CDR3 finishes, and the germline J gene fills in the end. The chain joins TRBV2 to TRBJ1-5, with D perhaps TRBD1 (6 bases). Germline assignment: CDR1 SNHLY and CDR2 FYNNEI. The CDR3 covers 15 residues. Trimming stripped 3 bases from V and 1 base from J, with 10 bases between. CDR3 sequence reads: CASSDDQGSNQPQHF. The sequenced part of the CDR3 DNA is TGTGCCAGCAGTGACGACCAGGGGAGCAATCAGCCC.

This clone was seen repeatedly, ten times or more. The sequenced fragment ends 3 residues before the CDR3 boundary, so the rest is inferred from the germline J gene. The V gene is TRBV20-1, the J gene TRBJ2-4; the D gene is possibly TRBD1 (6 bases). The CDR3 covers 17 residues. Germline CDR1 reads DFQATT; CDR2 reads SNEGSKA (reference sequence). The ends were cut back, 6 bases at V and 2 bases at J, with 23 bases in the middle. CDR3 sequence: CSAKDNRAVVSKNIQYF. The CDR3 DNA, read in part, is TGCAGTGCCAAGGATAACAGGGCGGTCGTTTCCAAAAACATT.

Judged by abundance, this clone is medium-sized (0.01 to 0.1%). The read falls 3 residues short of the CDR3 end, and the missing part is taken from the germline J gene. The V call is TRBV28, the J call TRBJ2-2; TRBD2 matches 14 bases. Trimming removed 5 bases from V and 6 bases from J; junction bases left unmatched: 5. Germline V lookup: CDR1 MDHEN, CDR2 SYDVKM. CDR3 length: 16 amino acids. The CDR3 sequence is CASSPTSGRAPGELFF. The sequenced CDR3 bases are TGTGCCAGCAGTCCGACTAGCGGGAGGGCCCCCGGGGAG.

This clone was recorded at least ten times. The CDR3 end lies 3 residues beyond the end of the read and is filled in from the germline J gene. This chain joins TRBV6-2 or TRBV6-3 and TRBJ2-3; 10 nucleotides agree with TRBD2. Germline lookup yields CDR1 MNHEY and CDR2 SVGEGT. V was pared by 0 bases and J by 2 bases, with 5 bases of the junction left unmatched. This CDR3 has 17 amino acids. This chain's CDR3 is CASSYSRLAGNTDTQYF. The sequenced CDR3 bases are TGTGCCAGCAGTTACTCCCGACTAGCGGGCAACACAGATACG.

This clone was seen repeatedly, ten times or more. Coverage ceases 3 residues before the CDR3 finishes, and the germline J gene fills in the end. This rearrangement joins TRBV5-1 to TRBJ1-1; 9 positions match TRBD1. V shed 5 bases and J 4 bases; nucleotides not matched to a gene: 15. The CDR3 is 17 residues long. Germline V CDR1 and CDR2: SGHRS, YFSETQ. CDR3: CASSLPGQGAPLTEAFF. The CDR3 DNA, read in part, is TGCGCCAGCAGTCTTCCGGGACAGGGTGCCCCTCTCACTGAA.